These 20 T cell receptor beta chains share one sample of origin, sequenced in a study of breast tumors, draining lymph nodes, adjacent tissues. One entry per CDR3 protein, called by TCRdb with MiXCR from the multiplex PCR reads. The table has 15,000 to 20,000 distinct CDR3 sequences, 43% seen once. Sequenced: breast tumor tissue. The receptor set was obtained from a female donor with breast cancer. Some clones in this sample may be carry-over from other donors' samples.

In its sample, this clonotype was seen many times. This chain joins TRBV7-3 and TRBJ1-1; TRBD1 is a possible D gene (6 bases). Trimming took 4 bases from V and 2 from J, leaving 8 bases between them. The CDR3 extends over 13 amino acids. Germline assignment: CDR1 SGHTA and CDR2 FQGTGA. This CDR3 reads CASSSDSNTEAFF. DNA of the CDR3: TGTGCCAGCAGCTCGGACAGCAACACTGAAGCTTTCTTT.

The chain carries TRBV12-3 or TRBV12-4 and TRBJ2-4; the D gene is possibly TRBD1 (7 bases). The CDR3 runs 17 residues. Trimming shortened V by 6 bases and J by 8 bases, and 26 bases separated the two germline ends. The CDR3 is CASRTGQSNTGEDIQYF. As DNA, the CDR3 is TGTGCCAGCAGGACGGGACAGTCGAACACCGGGGAGGACATTCAGTACTTC.

The chain recombines TRBV5-1 with TRBJ2-7; TRBD1 matches 7 bases. Per germline, CDR1 SGHRS and CDR2 YFSETQ. J gave up 3 bases and V 2 bases, and 8 bases lay outside the gene matches. The CDR3 totals 15 residues. This CDR3 reads CASSLAQGPGYEQYF. The DNA for the CDR3 is TGCGCCAGCAGCTTAGCACAGGGGCCGGGCTACGAGCAGTACTTC.

The chain recombines TRBV5-6 with TRBJ2-7; 11 bases fit TRBD2. Germline V gene data show CDR1 as SGHDT and CDR2 as YYEEEE. Unmatched junction bases numbered 3, after V lost 4 bases and J lost 3 bases. CDR3 length: 14 residues. The CDR3 bases are TGTGCCAGCAGCCCCGGGACTAGCGGCTACGAGCAGTACTTC. Translated: CASSPGTSGYEQYF.

This clonotype is termed medium-sized (0.01 to 0.1%). The gene calls are TRBV29-1 and TRBJ2-1; 12 nucleotides agree with TRBD2. Germline V gives CDR1 SQVTM, CDR2 ANQGSEA. CDR3 size: 14 residues. J lost 7 bases, V lost 6 bases, and 7 bases had no gene match. The CDR3 DNA sequence: TGCAGCGTATACGGACTAGCGGGACTTAATGAGCAGTTCTTC. It translates to CSVYGLAGLNEQFF.

V and J are TRBV11-2 and TRBJ2-7, with D unclear. V dropped 5 bases and J dropped 4 bases, with 12 bases sitting between them. CDR1 and CDR2 (germline): SGHAT, FQNNGV. The CDR3 has 13 residues. DNA for the CDR3: TGTGCCAGCAGCCTCGGGCCCAAATACGAGCAGTACTTC. Translation: CASSLGPKYEQYF.

This chain links TRBV6-6 with TRBJ2-7; D may match TRBD1 or TRBD2 (5 bases each). The CDR3 extends over 12 amino acids. Trimming took 6 bases from V and 6 from J, leaving 12 bases between them. CDR1 MNHNY and CDR2 SVGAGI come from the germline V gene (reference sequence). CDR3 DNA: TGTGCCAGCAGCCCGAAGGGGAGCGAGCAGTACGTC. It yields the protein CASSPKGSEQYV.

This clonotype was detected ten times or more. Possible read error: a much larger clone is one base away. This chain connects TRBV9 to TRBJ2-1, with 7 positions matching TRBD2. Germline V gene data show CDR1 as SGDLS and CDR2 as YYNGEE. The CDR3 has 16 amino acids. The CDR3 sequence: CASSPGEGHPYNAQFF. The CDR3 bases are TGTGCCAGCAGCCCCGGGGAGGGTCACCCCTACAATGCGCAGTTCTTC.

In its sample, this clonotype ranks as medium-sized. The J gene is TRBJ2-7, the V gene TRBV7-8; TRBD2 matches 13 bases. The CDR3 is 15 residues long. The V gene end was trimmed by 5 bases and the J gene end by 6 bases; junction bases not matched to a gene: 7. Germline values: CDR1 SGHVS, CDR2 FQNEAQ. CDR3 in amino acids: CASSQRTSGSGEQYF. CDR3 DNA: TGTGCCAGCAGCCAGCGGACTAGCGGGAGTGGCGAGCAGTACTTC. The full variable domain, with the rest looked up from reference TRBV7-8 and TRBJ2-7, is GAGVSQSPRYKVAKRGQDVALRCDPISGHVSLFWYQQALGQGPEFLTYFQNEAQLDKSGLPSDRFFAERPEGSVSTLKIQRTQQEDSAVYLCASSQRTSGSGEQYFGPGTRLTVT.

This chain uses TRBV12-3 or TRBV12-4 with TRBJ2-7; 12 bases are shared with TRBD2. With V trimmed by 2 bases and J by 3 bases, 8 bases remained unmatched. The CDR3 length is 17 residues. The CDR3 reads CASSLRLTSGGGYEQYF. Written as DNA, the CDR3 is TGTGCCAGCAGTTTAAGACTGACTAGCGGGGGTGGCTACGAGCAGTACTTC.

Regarding this clonotype: It is likely a read error, because the conserved phenylalanine at the end of the CDR3 is missing. No DNA is shown, since the ends of the CDR3 on it are uncertain; the CDR3 is the one TCRdb lists. The genes are TRBV29-1 and TRBJ2-2; the table gives TRBD1 as D, unverified against the DNA. Inclusive of both ends, the CDR3 amounts to 15 amino acids. Germline CDR1 is SQVTM and CDR2 is ANQGSEA. The CDR3 reads CSVEFGTLERGAVFL.

This clonotype showed up many times. The chain links TRBV6-2 or TRBV6-3 to TRBJ2-4, with 12 bases that match TRBD2. CDR1 MNHEY and CDR2 SVGEGT come from the germline V gene. The CDR3 is 16 amino acids. Trimming cost V 4 bases and J 6 bases; bases outside gene matches: 7. The DNA of the CDR3 is TGTGCCAGCAGTTCTTCCGCGACTAGCGGGAGAAACATTCAGTACTTC. Protein sequence: CASSSSATSGRNIQYF.

As regards this clonotype: At one end, the junction sequence differs from germline, possibly due to a read error. The V call is TRBV20-1, the J call TRBJ2-3, with D possibly being TRBD1 or TRBD2 (6 bases each). Germline V gene data show CDR1 as DFQATT and CDR2 as SNEGSKA (reference sequence). The CDR3 extends over 16 amino acids. DNA for the CDR3: TGCAGTGCTACCCACCGGGACGGGGGCCTCACAGATGCGCAGTATTTT. Translated: CSATHRDGGLTDAQYF.

This clonotype was picked up many times. The V gene is TRBV18, the J gene TRBJ1-5; no clear D. Trimming shortened V by 2 bases and J by 4 bases, and 6 bases separated the two germline ends. This CDR3 comprises 13 residues. Germline V gives CDR1 KGHSH, CDR2 LQKENI. CDR3 protein: CASSPGQNQPQHF. The DNA of the CDR3 is TGTGCCAGCTCACCAGGGCAGAATCAGCCCCAGCATTTT.

The CDR3 here is CAAEREYEQYF. The CDR3 coding sequence is TGTGCTGCGGAGCGGGAATACGAGCAGTACTTC. J is TRBJ2-7 and V is TRBV16; 7 bases align to TRBD2. Germline V CDR1 and CDR2: KGHSY, FQNENV. CDR3 length: 11 residues. Full variable domain (rest looked up from reference TRBV16 and TRBJ2-7): GEEVAQTPKHLVRGEGQKAKLYCAPIKGHSYVFWYQQVLKNEFKFLISFQNENVFDETGMPKERFSAKCLPNSPCSLEIQATKLEDSAVYFCAAEREYEQYFGPGTRLTVT.

The table lists this clonotype with many counts. The chain joins TRBV20-1 to TRBJ2-7; TRBD1 matches 7 bases. Germline CDR1 DFQATT, CDR2 SNEGSKA (reference sequence). The CDR3 covers 13 residues. J lost 2 bases, V lost 6 bases, and 7 bases had no gene match. The CDR3 DNA reads TGCAGTGCAAATAGTGGGACAGCCTACGAGCAGTACTTC. Residues: CSANSGTAYEQYF.

This clonotype was observed at least ten times. The genes are TRBV6-4 and TRBJ2-3; D is perhaps TRBD1 (5 bases). The CDR3 is made up of 14 amino acids. V was pared by 7 bases and J by 2 bases, with 13 bases between. The germline V gene has CDR1 MRHNA and CDR2 SNTAGT. The CDR3: CASKAGPATDTQYF. The CDR3 DNA reads as TGTGCCAGCAAAGCAGGGCCCGCCACAGATACGCAGTATTTT.

This clonotype was detected ten times or more. The J gene is TRBJ2-6, the V gene TRBV6-1; D is unclear. V lost 6 bases, J lost 3 bases, and 6 bases lay in between. This CDR3 has 13 residues. Germline loops: CDR1 MNHNS, CDR2 SASEGT. The CDR3 DNA reads as TGTGCCAGCAGATGGGGTGGGGCCAACGTCCTGACTTTC. It specifies CASRWGGANVLTF.

The rearrangement links TRBV10-2 to TRBJ2-3, with D possibly being TRBD1 or TRBD2 (7 bases each). Trimming took off 6 bases at V and 3 bases at J, with 13 bases between the two ends. Germline V gives CDR1 WSHSY, CDR2 SAAADI. The CDR3 runs 14 residues. The chain's CDR3 is CASSPGGGTDTQYF. The DNA for the CDR3 is TGCGCCAGCAGCCCAGGGGGGGGGACAGATACGCAGTATTTT.

The genes are TRBV2 and TRBJ2-7; no clear D. Germline V gene sequence: CDR1 SNHLY, CDR2 FYNNEI. With 4 bases removed from V and 6 bases from J, the gap between germline ends came to 13 bases. This CDR3 comprises 13 residues. CDR3 sequence: CASSVGQAREQYF. The CDR3 DNA reads as TGTGCCAGCAGTGTAGGGCAGGCCCGCGAGCAGTACTTC.